Following are 2 T cell receptor beta chains from one sample sequenced in a study of cytotoxic CD8 clonotypes in ibrutinib-treated CLL. Profiling relied on immunoSEQ multiplex PCR, and the TCRdb table lists in-frame clones only, not all of them. Here the sample spans about 160,000 clones, 70% to 90% being singletons. The sample here was PBMCs, taken at disease progression, from a patient treated with ibrutinib. These receptors all stem from a human donor with chronic lymphocytic leukemia.

J is TRBJ2-7 and V is TRBV6-5; 8 bases map to TRBD2. CDR1 MNHEY and CDR2 SVGAGI come from the germline V gene. The CDR3 spans 14 residues. Unmatched junction bases numbered 7, after V lost 5 bases and J lost 4 bases. The CDR3 region is CASSTGTSEYEQYF. CDR3 bases: TGTGCCAGCAGTACCGGGACTAGTGAGTACGAGCAGTACTTC.

The J gene is TRBJ1-3, the V gene TRBV19; D is unresolved. Germline V CDR1 and CDR2: LNHDA, SQIVND (reference sequence). V lost 5 bases to trimming and J lost 3 bases, with 11 bases between them. The CDR3 contains 14 residues. The CDR3 DNA sequence: TGTGCCAGTAGTCGAGGAGTCGTTGGAAACACCATATATTTT. Its translation is CASSRGVVGNTIYF. Looking up the rest from reference TRBV19 and TRBJ1-3 gives the full variable domain: DGGITQSPKYLFRKEGQNVTLSCEQNLNHDAMYWYRQDPGQGLRLIYYSQIVNDFQKGDIAEGYSVSREKKESFPLTVTSAQKNPTAFYLCASSRGVVGNTIYFGEGSWLTVV.